The clone carrying this TCR beta chain has a handful of counts. Its specificity is not known. The study ran its PCR with 60 Vbeta and 13 Jbeta primers. This table comes from immunoSEQ multiplex PCR, and its TCRdb copy is limited to in-frame clones, with some not included. Of about 150,000 clones listed, over 60% are singletons. This sample is part of a study of cytomegalovirus exposure and HLA in healthy donors. Study at large: Among the approximately 430 donors who were genotyped, about 84% fell in the genetic ancestry cluster that is associated with self-reported Caucasian donors. Study-level findings and limits: Reported performance of the classifier showed diagnosis of cytomegalovirus status with high specificity and sensitivity. Across HLA loci, a later analysis found differing TCR association rates, with DRB1 most and HLA-C fewest.

The CDR3 spans 11 residues. Germline assignment: CDR1 MDHEN and CDR2 SYDVKM. The V end lost 8 bases, the J end lost 1 base, and 5 bases lay between the germline ends. The chain joins TRBV28 to TRBJ1-1, with D hard to call. The sequence came from a middle-aged woman in good health and CMV-seronegative. Sample: PBMCs. The CDR3 bases are TGTGCCAGCGCGGGGAACACTGAAGCTTTCTTT. Protein product: CASAGNTEAFF.